The 17 T cell receptor beta chains reported below all come from one sample, sequenced in a study of blood T cell repertoires in COVID-19. Profiling relied on immunoSEQ multiplex PCR, and the TCRdb table lists in-frame clones only, not all of them. The sample has about 180,000 clones; 80% to 85% are singletons. What was sequenced was peripheral blood. The receptors were sampled from a man between 18 and 29 years old with active or convalescent COVID-19.

V gene TRBV19 combines with J gene TRBJ1-5, with 9 nucleotides matching TRBD1. J was trimmed by 7 bases and V by 8 bases; bases with no gene match: 3. This CDR3 spans 12 amino acids. Germline V gene lookup returns CDR1 LNHDA and CDR2 SQIVND (reference sequence). CDR3 in DNA: TGTGCCAGTCGAACAGGGGGCCAGCCCCAGCATTTT. It encodes CASRTGGQPQHF. The full variable domain, rest sourced from reference TRBV19 and TRBJ1-5, is DGGITQSPKYLFRKEGQNVTLSCEQNLNHDAMYWYRQDPGQGLRLIYYSQIVNDFQKGDIAEGYSVSREKKESFPLTVTSAQKNPTAFYLCASRTGGQPQHFGDGTRLSIL.

The sample holds one count of this clone. The V call is TRBV28, the J call TRBJ2-2; no clear D. CDR1 and CDR2 from the germline V gene are MDHEN and SYDVKM. Trimming took off 1 base at V and 7 bases at J, with 10 bases between the two ends. The CDR3 is 14 amino acids. In nucleotides, the CDR3 is TGTGCCAGCAGTTTATCCTACACTAACGGGGAGCTGTTTTTT. Translating it yields CASSLSYTNGELFF.

The rearrangement uses TRBV11-2 and TRBJ1-1; a possible D gene is TRBD1 (6 bases). The V gene lost 5 bases and the J gene lost 5 bases, with 12 bases spanning the gap. The CDR3 is 13 amino acids. CDR1 SGHAT and CDR2 FQNNGV come from the germline V gene. The CDR3 coding sequence is TGTGCCAGCAGCCGCGGACAGCAAACTGAAGCTTTCTTT. Amino acids: CASSRGQQTEAFF.

The genes are TRBV30 and TRBJ2-7; a weak D match, TRBD1 (5 bases). CDR1 and CDR2 (germline): GTSNPN, SVGIG (reference sequence). Trimming removed 2 bases at V and 2 bases at J, with 10 bases between. This CDR3 region has 13 residues. The CDR3 spells CAWSKGFPYEQYF. The CDR3 bases are TGTGCCTGGAGTAAGGGGTTCCCCTACGAGCAGTACTTC.

V is TRBV7-3 and J is TRBJ2-3; perhaps TRBD2 as D (6 bases). Per the germline V gene, CDR1 is SGHTA and CDR2 is FQGTGA. The CDR3 runs to 13 residues. Trimming removed 5 bases from V and 6 bases from J, with 12 bases in between. CDR3 in amino acids: CASSLTRLDTQYF. The CDR3 nucleotides are TGTGCCAGCAGCCTGACTAGATTGGATACGCAGTATTTT. The whole variable domain, filled in from reference TRBV7-3 and TRBJ2-3, reads GAGVSQTPSNKVTEKGKYVELRCDPISGHTALYWYRQSLGQGPEFLIYFQGTGAADDSGLPNDRFFAVRPEGSVSTLKIQRTERGDSAVYLCASSLTRLDTQYFGPGTRLTVL.

This chain joins TRBV6-5 and TRBJ1-3, with D possibly matching TRBD1 (5 bases). Germline V lookup: CDR1 MNHEY, CDR2 SVGAGI. CDR3 length: 14 residues. The V end was cut by 6 bases, the J end by 1 base, with 10 bases between. CDR3 DNA: TGTGCCAGCAGGCGGACATCTTCTGGAAACACCATATATTTT. Its protein product is CASRRTSSGNTIYF.

CDR3 DNA sequence: TGCGCCAGCAGCTTGGTGGCAGGGAACAACTATGGCTACACCTTC. Residues: CASSLVAGNNYGYTF. The chain recombines TRBV5-1 with TRBJ1-2; perhaps TRBD1 as D (5 bases). The CDR3 extends over 15 amino acids. From germline, CDR1 is SGHRS and CDR2 YFSETQ. Trimming stripped 0 bases from V and 2 bases from J, with 11 bases between. The full variable domain, rest sourced from reference TRBV5-1 and TRBJ1-2, is KAGVTQTPRYLIKTRGQQVTLSCSPISGHRSVSWYQQTPGQGLQFLFEYFSETQRNKGNFPGRFSGRQFSNSRSEMNVSTLELGDSALYLCASSLVAGNNYGYTFGSGTRLTVV.

The gene calls are TRBV7-9 and TRBJ2-7; 7 bases match TRBD2. The V gene's germline CDR1 is SEHNR and CDR2 FQNEAQ (reference sequence). The V segment lost 1 base and the J segment 4 bases; nucleotides outside the gene matches: 7. This CDR3 contains 15 residues. This chain's CDR3 is CASSLGETSTYEQYF. DNA for the CDR3: TGTGCCAGCAGCTTAGGAGAGACTAGCACGTACGAGCAGTACTTC.

The chain couples TRBV27 to TRBJ1-5, with TRBD1 as a possible D gene (5 bases). Trimming cost V 7 bases and J 6 bases, with 13 bases left between them. The CDR3 spans 13 residues. Germline CDR1 MNHEY, CDR2 SMNVEV (reference sequence). The CDR3 DNA reads as TGTGCCAGCACCCAGACTAGGGGTCAGCCCCAGCATTTT. This translates into CASTQTRGQPQHF.

This clone was observed a few times. The chain is built from TRBV11-3 and TRBJ2-7, with TRBD2 matching over 14 bases. This CDR3 spans 16 amino acids. The J segment lost 3 bases and the V segment lost 1 base, leaving 2 bases of the junction unmatched. Germline V gene data show CDR1 as SGHNT and CDR2 as YENEEA. Here the CDR3 reads CASSLGGTSGSYEQYF. The CDR3 nucleotides are TGTGCCAGCAGCTTAGGGGGGACTAGCGGGAGCTACGAGCAGTACTTC.

The chain recombines TRBV6-5 with TRBJ2-7, with 7 bases matching TRBD1. This CDR3 contains 16 residues. J was trimmed by 0 bases and V by 2 bases; bases with no gene match: 7. Per the germline V gene, CDR1 is MNHEY and CDR2 is SVGAGI. In DNA form, the CDR3 reads TGTGCCAGCAGTTACGCTCCGGGACAGCGCTCCTACGAGCAGTACTTC. This encodes CASSYAPGQRSYEQYF.

The CDR3 is CASSLNGQPNQPQHF. DNA of the CDR3: TGTGCCAGCAGCTTAAACGGACAGCCCAATCAGCCCCAGCATTTT. This sequence joins TRBV7-3 and TRBJ1-5; tentatively, D is TRBD1 (6 bases). There are 15 residues in the CDR3. The germline V gene has CDR1 SGHTA and CDR2 FQGTGA. V was trimmed by 1 base and J by 3 bases, leaving 10 bases between them.

The CDR3 DNA is TGTGCCAGCAGTGAAAGGACAGGGGGATACACAGATACGCAGTATTTT. Translation: CASSERTGGYTDTQYF. This rearrangement joins TRBV2 to TRBJ2-3; 10 bases match TRBD1. CDR1 and CDR2 (germline): SNHLY, FYNNEI. The CDR3 has 16 amino acids. Unmatched junction bases numbered 4, after V lost 2 bases and J lost 2 bases.

The V gene is TRBV15, the J gene TRBJ1-1, with D maybe TRBD1 (5 bases). The germline V and J ends were trimmed by 1 base and 6 bases, with 15 bases remaining between them. The V gene's germline CDR1 is LNHNV and CDR2 YYDKDF (reference sequence). This CDR3 region has 15 residues. The CDR3 region is CATSRVGGGRAEAFF. The CDR3 region has the DNA TGTGCCACCAGCAGAGTAGGCGGGGGAAGGGCTGAAGCTTTCTTT.

This rearrangement joins TRBV6-4 to TRBJ1-2; the D gene is possibly TRBD1 (5 bases). This CDR3 spans 15 amino acids. Germline V gene lookup returns CDR1 MRHNA and CDR2 SNTAGT. V was cut by 2 bases and J by 8 bases, with 18 bases left in between. The CDR3 coding sequence is TGTGCCAGCAGTGACGCCCCTCAGGGAATTGAAGGCTACACCTTC. This codes for CASSDAPQGIEGYTF.

The V and J genes are TRBV28 and TRBJ2-2; D is ambiguous. The CDR3 is made up of 15 amino acids. The V end was cut by 2 bases, the J end by 3 bases, with 10 bases between. Looked up from germline, CDR1 is MDHEN and CDR2 is SYDVKM. The CDR3 region is CASSLRRRYTGELFF. The DNA for the CDR3 is TGTGCCAGCAGTTTACGGCGGCGGTACACCGGGGAGCTGTTTTTT.

The chain combines TRBV3-1 (or the pseudogene TRBV3-2) with TRBJ2-1; 16 bases agree with TRBD2. CDR1 LGHDT and CDR2 YNNKEL come from the germline V gene (reference sequence). The CDR3 consists of 19 residues. V trimming: 2 bases; J trimming: 1 base; junction bases outside the gene matches: 5. CDR3 in amino acids: CASSQPGLAGGLSYNEQFF. CDR3 DNA: TGTGCCAGCAGCCAACCGGGACTAGCGGGGGGGTTGTCCTACAATGAGCAGTTCTTC.